The 4 T cell receptor beta chains listed next were all sequenced from one sample in a study of cytomegalovirus exposure and HLA in healthy donors. The primer mix had 60 Vbeta and 13 Jbeta primers. Some clones are missing from TCRdb's copy, which holds only in-frame ones; the method was immunoSEQ multiplex PCR. The top ten clones hold 4.5% to 7% of a sample with 130,000 or so clones, about 8.5% of them seen once. Input material: PBMCs. These TCRs come from a middle-aged man in good health and CMV-seronegative.

The J gene is TRBJ2-3, the V gene TRBV2, with TRBD1 as a possible D gene (6 bases). The CDR3 loop spans 13 amino acids. V was cut by 6 bases and J by 6 bases, with 13 bases left in between. Germline values: CDR1 SNHLY, CDR2 FYNNEI. Written as DNA, the CDR3 is TGTGCCAGCAGCCCGGACAGTTCCGATACGCAGTATTTT. Its translation is CASSPDSSDTQYF.

V is TRBV19 and J is TRBJ1-5, with a possible D match to TRBD1 (6 bases). The CDR3 has 12 residues. CDR1 and CDR2 (germline): LNHDA, SQIVND (reference sequence). Trimming shortened V by 11 bases and J by 1 base, and 9 bases separated the two germline ends. The DNA for the CDR3 is TGTGCCGGGGGCCCAAGCAATCAGCCCCAGCATTTT. It yields the protein CAGGPSNQPQHF.

This clone has a handful of counts. The chain links TRBV10-1 to TRBJ1-3, with TRBD1 matching 11 bases. CDR1 is WNHNN and CDR2 is SYGVQD in the germline V gene (reference sequence). Trimming at V came to 8 bases and at J to 3 bases, leaving 3 bases not matched to a gene. CDR3 length: 14 residues. The CDR3 DNA is TGCGCCAGCGGGACAGGGGGTTTTGGAAACACCATATATTTT. It encodes CASGTGGFGNTIYF.

This chain connects TRBV4-1 to TRBJ2-1; TRBD1 matches at 12 bases. V gave up 0 bases and J gave up 4 bases; unmatched junction bases: 7. The CDR3 is 18 residues long. Germline CDR1 and CDR2: MGHRA and YSYEKL. The CDR3 DNA sequence: TGCGCCAGCAGCCAAGAAGGGGGGACAGGGGGCCTTTACAATGAGCAGTTCTTC. The encoded protein is CASSQEGGTGGLYNEQFF.